This entry features one T cell receptor (beta chain) sequence. What it binds is not known. The source of the sample is a study of post-analysis software for immune sequencing data. Overall study results and limits: Patients used about five TRBV segments, including TRBV5-6, TRBV5-1 and TRBV20-1, more often than controls. By F measure, strong co-clustering occurred among samples prepared in the same batch.

cDNA libraries of TCR beta carried unique molecular identifiers. From the PCR reads, TCRdb called clonotypes with MiXCR, one entry per CDR3 protein. The repertoire holds 740,000 or so distinct CDR3 sequences, with 53% as singletons. Trimming shortened V by 6 bases and J by 0 bases, and 8 bases separated the two germline ends. This CDR3 comprises 13 residues. This sequence joins TRBV12-3 or TRBV12-4 and TRBJ1-2; the D is unclear. Input material: blood. The clonotype was recovered from a girl between 5 and 17 years old with multiple sclerosis. In DNA form, the CDR3 reads TGTGCCAGCAGACTGAATACTAACTATGGCTACACCTTC. The encoded protein is CASRLNTNYGYTF.